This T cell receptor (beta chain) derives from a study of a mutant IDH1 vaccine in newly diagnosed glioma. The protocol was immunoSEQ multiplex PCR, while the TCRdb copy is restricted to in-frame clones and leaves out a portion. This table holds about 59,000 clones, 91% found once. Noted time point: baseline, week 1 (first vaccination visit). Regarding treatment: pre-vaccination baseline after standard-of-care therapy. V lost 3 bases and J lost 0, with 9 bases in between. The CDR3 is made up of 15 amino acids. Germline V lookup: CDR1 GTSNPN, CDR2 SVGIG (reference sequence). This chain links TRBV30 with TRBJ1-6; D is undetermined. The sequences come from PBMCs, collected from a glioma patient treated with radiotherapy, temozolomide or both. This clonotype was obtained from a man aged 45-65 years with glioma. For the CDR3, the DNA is TGTGCCTGGAGAAGTTTCGGCTCCTATAATTCACCCCTCCACTTT. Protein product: CAWRSFGSYNSPLHF.